The 29 T cell receptor beta chains below all came from one sample that was sequenced in a study of siplizumab effects on memory and regulatory T cells. Profiled with immunoSEQ multiplex PCR; TCRdb holds only in-frame clones, not every one. The sample holds more than 85,000 clones; 94% are singletons and the top ten take approximately 0.66%. Sequenced material: Tregs sorted from blood. The receptors derive from a human donor in good health.

The chain couples TRBV6-5 to TRBJ1-6; tentative D call: TRBD1 (5 bases). The CDR3 runs 16 residues. In germline, CDR1 is MNHEY, CDR2 SVGAGI. Trimming shortened V by 2 bases and J by 10 bases, and 18 bases separated the two germline ends. CDR3 nucleotide sequence: TGTGCCAGCAGTTACAATAAGGGGTTTTCGCACTCACCCCTCCACTTT. Translation: CASSYNKGFSHSPLHF.

The chain carries TRBV19 and TRBJ1-2; D possibly corresponds to TRBD1 (5 bases). The V and J ends lost 7 bases and 7 bases respectively, with 19 bases between them. This CDR3 is 14 amino acids long. Germline CDR1 LNHDA, CDR2 SQIVND (reference sequence). The CDR3 protein is CASTGALLTGGYTF. In DNA, the CDR3 is TGTGCCAGTACCGGGGCCTTACTTACCGGTGGCTACACCTTC. Based on the CDR3 plus reference TRBV19 and TRBJ1-2, the full variable domain is DGGITQSPKYLFRKEGQNVTLSCEQNLNHDAMYWYRQDPGQGLRLIYYSQIVNDFQKGDIAEGYSVSREKKESFPLTVTSAQKNPTAFYLCASTGALLTGGYTFGSGTRLTVV.

The chain combines TRBV18 with TRBJ1-3; D not resolved. Between the trimmed V and J ends, which lost 3 bases and 0 bases, there was a span of 9 bases. The germline V gene encodes CDR1 KGHSH and CDR2 LQKENI. The CDR3 runs to 15 residues. CDR3 region: CASSPRHLSGNTIYF. The CDR3 DNA reads TGTGCCAGCTCACCCCGACACCTCTCTGGAAACACCATATATTTT.

The chain carries TRBV27 and TRBJ2-7; the D gene is possibly TRBD1 (5 bases). Germline V lookup: CDR1 MNHEY, CDR2 SMNVEV (reference sequence). This CDR3 region has 14 residues. Between the trimmed V and J ends, which lost 3 bases and 1 base, there was a span of 10 bases. Here the CDR3 DNA reads TGTGCCAGCAGTTTCCAAAGGGGATCCTACGAGCAGTACTTC. Protein sequence: CASSFQRGSYEQYF.

The V gene is TRBV23-1, the J gene TRBJ2-7; 8 nucleotides align to TRBD1. TRBV23-1 is assigned to the ORF class and has an uncertain function. CDR3 length: 16 amino acids. With V trimmed by 3 bases and J by 7 bases, 14 bases remained unmatched. The CDR3 DNA follows: TGCGCCAGCAGTCATTCCTGGAGGCAGGGGGCGCGTGAGCAGTACTTC. As protein: CASSHSWRQGAREQYF.

This chain uses TRBV10-3 with TRBJ2-3; possible D gene TRBD2, 7 bases. Germline V lookup: CDR1 ENHRY, CDR2 SYGVKD. Trimming pared 4 bases from V and 2 bases from J, leaving 16 bases between. The CDR3 totals 16 residues. The CDR3 sequence: CAISGSGGLVTDTQYF. CDR3 coding DNA: TGTGCCATCAGTGGCTCCGGGGGGCTGGTCACAGATACGCAGTATTTT.

The chain recombines TRBV4-2 with TRBJ1-1, with D perhaps matching TRBD1 (6 bases). Germline CDR1 reads LGHNA; CDR2 reads YNFKEQ. This CDR3 spans 15 amino acids. Trimming took 2 bases from V and 2 from J, leaving 12 bases between them. CDR3 DNA: TGTGCCAGCAGCCAATGGAGGGGGAGTAACACTGAAGCTTTCTTT. It yields the protein CASSQWRGSNTEAFF.

This clone has just one count. The rearrangement uses TRBV5-6 and TRBJ2-1, with D possibly being TRBD2 (6 bases). V lost 6 bases to trimming and J lost 3 bases, with 10 bases between them. CDR1 is SGHDT, CDR2 YYEEEE, per germline. The CDR3 length is 13 residues. For the CDR3, the DNA is TGTGCCAGCACCCGGGACTTCTACAATGAGCAGTTCTTC. Amino acids: CASTRDFYNEQFF.

The chain carries TRBV29-1 and TRBJ2-6; no reliable D call. The germline gives CDR1 SQVTM, CDR2 ANQGSEA. V dropped 3 bases and J dropped 2 bases, with 11 bases sitting between them. The CDR3 runs 15 residues. In nucleotides, the CDR3 is TGCAGCGTTGATACCTACGAGGCTGGGGCCAACGTCCTGACTTTC. Translation: CSVDTYEAGANVLTF.

The chain has TRBV29-1 and TRBJ2-1, with D possibly matching TRBD2 (5 bases). Germline CDR1 is SQVTM and CDR2 is ANQGSEA. The V end lost 4 bases, the J end lost 6 bases, and 19 bases lay between the germline ends. The CDR3 is 15 residues long. The CDR3 DNA reads TGCAGCGTTGGGTCTGCCGAGGGCCCGTTCAATGAGCAGTTCTTC. Translating it yields CSVGSAEGPFNEQFF.

The V and J genes are TRBV27 and TRBJ1-5, with 7 bases that match TRBD1. CDR1 and CDR2 from the germline V gene are MNHEY and SMNVEV (reference sequence). V shed 5 bases and J 5 bases; nucleotides not matched to a gene: 12. The length of the CDR3 is 16 residues. This CDR3 reads CASSPFRQGKDQPQHF. DNA of the CDR3: TGTGCCAGCAGTCCTTTCCGACAGGGAAAGGATCAGCCCCAGCATTTT.

This clone was detected only once. This chain joins TRBV28 and TRBJ1-4, with D perhaps TRBD1 (5 bases). Germline CDR1 reads MDHEN; CDR2 reads SYDVKM. The CDR3 length is 14 residues. Trimming took off 6 bases at V and 8 bases at J, with 16 bases between the two ends. In nucleotides, the CDR3 is TGTGCCAGCAGGATTGGGGGGTACAGGGAAAAACTGTTTTTT. Amino acid sequence: CASRIGGYREKLFF.

The rearrangement links TRBV19 to TRBJ1-5; D might be TRBD1 (5 bases). Germline V CDR1 and CDR2: LNHDA, SQIVND (reference sequence). V was shortened by 0 bases and J by 7 bases, with 13 bases between the two germline ends. CDR3 length equals 15 residues. CDR3 protein: CASSIEQGMGQPQHF. DNA of the CDR3: TGTGCCAGTAGTATAGAGCAGGGAATGGGGCAGCCCCAGCATTTT.

The chain has TRBV10-2 and TRBJ1-5, with no clear D. There are 13 residues in the CDR3. Germline CDR1 is WSHSY and CDR2 is SAAADI. V was pared by 2 bases and J by 7 bases, with 9 bases between. DNA for the CDR3: TGCGCCAGCAGTGAGACGAATTTCCAGCCCCAGCATTTT. Translated: CASSETNFQPQHF.

The rearrangement links TRBV28 to TRBJ2-7; weak D call: TRBD2 (6 bases). Germline-derived CDR1 and CDR2 are MDHEN and SYDVKM. The CDR3 consists of 12 residues. The ends were cut back, 8 bases at V and 4 bases at J, with 12 bases in the middle. The CDR3: CASRGATYEQYF. For the CDR3, the DNA is TGTGCCAGCCGCGGGGCGACTTACGAGCAGTACTTC.

The chain is built from TRBV14 and TRBJ2-6; 10 bases are a match to TRBD1. Germline CDR1 SGHDN, CDR2 FVKESK. This CDR3 has 18 residues. Germline trimming cut 4 bases from V and 2 bases from J; bases unmatched to any gene: 8. The CDR3 region is CASSLRTGGATGANVLTF. In DNA form, the CDR3 reads TGTGCCAGCAGCCTCCGGACAGGGGGTGCGACTGGGGCCAACGTCCTGACTTTC.

The chain carries TRBV28 and TRBJ1-2; TRBD1 matches 7 bases. V lost 7 bases, J lost 8 bases, and 10 bases stayed unmatched. The CDR3 runs 13 residues. The germline gives CDR1 MDHEN, CDR2 SYDVKM. The CDR3: CASNLGQSIGYTF. The DNA for the CDR3 is TGTGCCAGCAACCTGGGACAGTCGATCGGCTACACCTTC.

The chain links TRBV10-3 to TRBJ2-7; possibly TRBD1 or TRBD2 for D (5 bases each). This CDR3 contains 14 residues. V gave up 4 bases and J gave up 5 bases, with 15 bases separating them. The germline gives CDR1 ENHRY, CDR2 SYGVKD. The CDR3 loop is CAISVTGTRDEQYF. In nucleotides, the CDR3 is TGTGCCATCAGTGTAACCGGGACCCGGGACGAGCAGTACTTC.

The V gene is TRBV5-6, the J gene TRBJ2-1, with 8 bases that match TRBD2. The CDR3 spans 15 residues. V lost 2 bases, J lost 8 bases, and 9 bases stayed unmatched. The germline gives CDR1 SGHDT, CDR2 YYEEEE. CDR3 bases: TGTGCCAGCAGCTTTGTAGTCGGGAGGGCCGATGAGCAGTTCTTC. Encoded protein: CASSFVVGRADEQFF.

In its sample, this clone was seen once. The chain combines TRBV7-2 with TRBJ1-5; D remains unclear. The CDR3 has 13 amino acids. Germline CDR1 is SGHTA and CDR2 is FQGNSA. V gave up 2 bases and J gave up 1 base, with 3 bases separating them. The CDR3 protein is CASSLSSNQPQHF. The CDR3 DNA reads as TGTGCCAGCAGCTTAAGCAGCAATCAGCCCCAGCATTTT.

The sample holds a few counts of this clone. The chain combines TRBV30 with TRBJ1-3; D call uncertain. The germline V gene encodes CDR1 GTSNPN and CDR2 SVGIG (reference sequence). V lost 8 bases and J lost 4, with 12 bases in between. The CDR3 length is 12 residues. CDR3 sequence (DNA): TGTGCCAGACCAGGTCCAGGAAACACCATATATTTT. Encoded protein: CARPGPGNTIYF.

The V gene is TRBV2, the J gene TRBJ1-3, with TRBD1 identical over 7 bases. The CDR3 is made up of 16 amino acids. The V gene end was trimmed by 6 bases and the J gene end by 1 base; junction bases not matched to a gene: 9. Per germline, CDR1 SNHLY and CDR2 FYNNEI. The CDR3: CASRGGTVKSGNTIYF. The CDR3, as DNA: TGTGCCAGCAGGGGGGGGACAGTTAAGTCTGGAAACACCATATATTTT.

The DNA of the CDR3 is TGTGCCAGCAGCGTTGATCTGGGGGGCTACAATGAGCAGTTCTTC. Residues: CASSVDLGGYNEQFF. J is TRBJ2-1 and V is TRBV9; D is perhaps TRBD2 (6 bases). CDR1 is SGDLS, CDR2 YYNGEE, per germline. The CDR3 has 15 residues. V was cut by 2 bases and J by 3 bases, with 12 bases left in between.

The rearrangement joins TRBV11-3 to TRBJ2-1, with D possibly being TRBD1 (5 bases). The germline CDR1 and CDR2 sequences are SGHNT and YENEEA. Trimming removed 1 base from V and 10 bases from J, with 11 bases in between. CDR3 length equals 13 residues. The CDR3 nucleotides are TGTGCCAGCAGCTTAGCTGGCACAGGCGAGCAGTTCTTC. It encodes CASSLAGTGEQFF.

The CDR3 sequence: CASSLLRVNTEAFF. CDR3 DNA sequence: TGTGCCAGCAGTTTATTGCGGGTGAACACTGAAGCTTTCTTT. The chain combines TRBV28 with TRBJ1-1; D unresolved. The ends were cut back, 1 base at V and 0 bases at J, with 6 bases in the middle. Germline CDR1 MDHEN, CDR2 SYDVKM. The CDR3 has 14 amino acids.

The chain carries TRBV5-6 and TRBJ2-3; TRBD1 matches at 10 bases. This CDR3 has 15 amino acids. The germline V gene has CDR1 SGHDT and CDR2 YYEEEE. The J segment lost 4 bases and the V segment lost 4 bases, leaving 6 bases of the junction unmatched. DNA for the CDR3: TGTGCCAGCAGCCTAGGGACAGGGGATGCAGATACGCAGTATTTT. It is translated as CASSLGTGDADTQYF.

In DNA, the CDR3 is TGTGCCAGTAGTATAGACCGAGGGGAGCCCGGGACAGATACGCAGTATTTT. It yields the protein CASSIDRGEPGTDTQYF. This chain connects TRBV19 to TRBJ2-3; possibly TRBD1 or TRBD2 for D (5 bases each). Germline CDR1 and CDR2: LNHDA and SQIVND (reference sequence). The V end lost 0 bases, the J end lost 3 bases, and 16 bases lay between the germline ends. CDR3 size: 17 residues.

This chain uses TRBV4-1 with TRBJ1-4; 9 bases line up with TRBD1. The CDR3 is 16 amino acids. From germline, CDR1 is MGHRA and CDR2 YSYEKL. The ends lost 1 base at V and 5 bases at J; junction bases unmatched: 5. The CDR3 region has the DNA TGCGCCAGCAGCCAAGTGGGGGGGACAGGGAATGAAAAACTGTTTTTT. It translates to CASSQVGGTGNEKLFF.

V is TRBV21-1 and J is TRBJ1-1. TRBV21-1 is a recognized pseudogene. CDR3 length: 12 residues. CDR3 loop: CASSKAKSEAFF. CDR3 nucleotide sequence: TGTGCCAGCAGCAAAGCAAAATCTGAAGCTTTCTTT.